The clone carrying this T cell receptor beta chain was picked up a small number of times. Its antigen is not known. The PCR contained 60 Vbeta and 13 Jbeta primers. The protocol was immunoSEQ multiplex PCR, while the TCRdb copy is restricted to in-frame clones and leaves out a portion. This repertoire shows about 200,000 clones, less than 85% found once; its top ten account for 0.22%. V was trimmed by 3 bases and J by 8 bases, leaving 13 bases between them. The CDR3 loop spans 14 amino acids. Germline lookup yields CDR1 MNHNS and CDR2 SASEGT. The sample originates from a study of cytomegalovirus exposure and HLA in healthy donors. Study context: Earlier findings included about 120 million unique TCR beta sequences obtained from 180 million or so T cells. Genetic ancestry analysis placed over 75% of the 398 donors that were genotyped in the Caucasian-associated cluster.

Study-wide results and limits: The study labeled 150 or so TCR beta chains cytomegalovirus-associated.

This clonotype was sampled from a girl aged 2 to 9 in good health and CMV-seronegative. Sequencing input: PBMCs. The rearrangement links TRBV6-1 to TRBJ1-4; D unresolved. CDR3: CASSDQVVGEKLFF. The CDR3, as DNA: TGTGCCAGCAGTGATCAGGTAGTGGGCGAAAAACTGTTTTTT.